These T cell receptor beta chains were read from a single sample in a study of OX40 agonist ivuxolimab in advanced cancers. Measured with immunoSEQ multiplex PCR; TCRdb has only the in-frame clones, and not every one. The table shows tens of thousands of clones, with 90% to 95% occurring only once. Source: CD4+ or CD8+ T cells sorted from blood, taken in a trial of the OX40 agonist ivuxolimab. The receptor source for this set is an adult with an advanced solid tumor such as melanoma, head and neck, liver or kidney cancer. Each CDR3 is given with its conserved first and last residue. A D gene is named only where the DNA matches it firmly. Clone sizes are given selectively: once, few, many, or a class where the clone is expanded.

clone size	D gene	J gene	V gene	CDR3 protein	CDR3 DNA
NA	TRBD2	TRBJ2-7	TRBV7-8	CASSPTSGSSEQYF	TGTGCCAGCAGCCCTACTAGCGGGAGTAGCGAGCAGTACTTC
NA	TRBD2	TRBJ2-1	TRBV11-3	CASSFSGDNNEQFF	TGTGCCAGCAGCTTTAGCGGGGACAACAATGAGCAGTTCTTC
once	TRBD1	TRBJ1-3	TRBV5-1	CASSRDRGSDTIYF	TGCGCCAGCAGCCGGGACAGGGGCTCGGACACCATATATTTT
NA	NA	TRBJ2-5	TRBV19	CASSLNRQETQYF	TGTGCCAGTAGTTTGAACAGACAAGAGACCCAGTACTTC
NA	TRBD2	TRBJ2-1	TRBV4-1	CASSQLRGGRNEQFF	TGCGCCAGCAGCCAACTGCGGGGGGGTCGCAATGAGCAGTTCTTC
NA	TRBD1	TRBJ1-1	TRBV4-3	CASSHYRGPLNTEAFF	TGCGCCAGCAGCCATTACAGGGGGCCCTTGAACACTGAAGCTTTCTTT
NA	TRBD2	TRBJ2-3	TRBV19	CASKLAGAVGTQYF	TGTGCCAGTAAACTAGCGGGGGCCGTGGGTACGCAGTATTTT
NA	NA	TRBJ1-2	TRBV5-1	CASSLEGRANYGYTF	TGCGCCAGCAGCTTGGAGGGACGAGCTAACTATGGCTACACCTTC
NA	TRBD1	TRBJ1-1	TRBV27	CASSPTRGMNTEAFF	TGTGCCAGCAGTCCAACCAGGGGGATGAACACTGAAGCTTTCTTT
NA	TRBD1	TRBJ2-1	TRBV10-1	CASSGPGTGLWNEQFF	TGCGCCAGCAGTGGTCCCGGGACAGGGCTTTGGAATGAGCAGTTCTTC
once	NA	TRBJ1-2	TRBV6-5	CASSYSEDLYGYTF	TGTGCCAGCAGTTACTCCGAGGACCTATACGGCTACACCTTC
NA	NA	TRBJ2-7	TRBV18	CASSPQGSYEQYF	TGTGCCAGCTCACCTCAGGGTTCCTACGAGCAGTACTTC
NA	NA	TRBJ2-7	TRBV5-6	CASSSLTVYEQYF	TGTGCCAGCAGCTCCCTGACAGTCTACGAGCAGTACTTC
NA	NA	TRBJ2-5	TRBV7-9	CASSPQQETQYF	TGTGCCAGCAGCCCGCAGCAAGAGACCCAGTACTTC
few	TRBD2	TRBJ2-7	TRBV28	CASSPLTSGRYEQYF	TGTGCCAGCAGTCCCCTGACTAGCGGGAGGTACGAGCAGTACTTC
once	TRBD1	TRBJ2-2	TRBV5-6	CASSRQGLNTGELFF	TGTGCCAGCAGTCGACAGGGATTGAACACCGGGGAGCTGTTTTTT
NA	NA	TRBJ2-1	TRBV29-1	CSAGGTGLNEQFF	TGCAGCGCGGGGGGGACAGGCCTCAATGAGCAGTTCTTC
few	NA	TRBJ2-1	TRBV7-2	CASSLLGASAYNEQFF	TGTGCCAGCAGCCTACTTGGGGCTAGCGCGTACAATGAGCAGTTCTTC
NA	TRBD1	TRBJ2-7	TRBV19	CASTGQGNLYEQYF	TGTGCCAGCACGGGACAGGGGAATCTCTACGAGCAGTACTTC
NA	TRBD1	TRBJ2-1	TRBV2	CASRTGTANNEQFF	TGTGCCAGCAGGACCGGGACAGCAAACAATGAGCAGTTCTTC
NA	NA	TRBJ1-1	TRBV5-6	CASSNVGAAMNTEAFF	TGTGCCAGCAGCAACGTCGGGGCCGCCATGAACACTGAAGCTTTCTTT
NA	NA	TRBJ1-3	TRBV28	CASSLSGSGNTIYF	TGTGCCAGCAGTTTGTCAGGGTCGGGAAACACCATATATTTT
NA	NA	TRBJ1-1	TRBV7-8	CASSLARGIGTEAFF	TGTGCCAGCAGCTTAGCGAGAGGAATTGGCACTGAAGCTTTCTTT
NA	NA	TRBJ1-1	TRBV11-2	CASSFRSKAEAFF	TGTGCCAGCAGCTTTCGCAGTAAGGCCGAAGCTTTCTTT
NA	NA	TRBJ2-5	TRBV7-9	CASSLENTYGTQYF	TGTGCCAGCAGCTTAGAAAATACGTACGGGACCCAGTACTTC
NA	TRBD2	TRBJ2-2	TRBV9	CASSAGLAENTGELFF	TGTGCCAGCAGCGCGGGACTAGCGGAGAACACCGGGGAGCTGTTTTTT
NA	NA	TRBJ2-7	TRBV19	CASSNSGGGYEQYF	TGTGCCAGTAGCAACTCTGGCGGCGGCTACGAGCAGTACTTC
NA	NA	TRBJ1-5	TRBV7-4	CASTPCPEQPQHF	TGTGCCAGCACCCCATGCCCAGAGCAGCCCCAGCATTTT
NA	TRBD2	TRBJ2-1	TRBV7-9	CASSYTSGSSNEQFF	TGTGCCAGCAGCTATACTAGCGGGAGTTCGAATGAGCAGTTCTTC
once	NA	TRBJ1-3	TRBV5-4	CASSFGGDNSGNTIYF	TGTGCCAGCAGCTTTGGAGGGGACAACTCTGGAAACACCATATATTTT
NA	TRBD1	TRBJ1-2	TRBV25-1	CASSEEGTGVYGYTF	TGTGCCAGCAGTGAAGAAGGGACAGGGGTCTATGGCTACACCTTC
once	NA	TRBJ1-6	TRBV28	CASRWSSPLIGSPLHF	TGTGCCAGCAGATGGAGTAGTCCCCTAATAGGTTCACCCCTCCACTTT